Sequencing of this TCR beta chain was carried out in a study of blood T cell repertoires in COVID-19. Assay: immunoSEQ multiplex PCR; the TCRdb copy retains only in-frame clones and omits some. Among about 100,000 clones listed, about 90% were seen once. The CDR3 spans 15 residues. V gave up 6 bases and J gave up 0 bases, with 13 bases separating them. Germline CDR1 MNHEY, CDR2 SMNVEV (reference sequence). This sequence originates from a man aged 25-40 years in a cohort sampled during active COVID-19. Sequences were obtained from peripheral blood. The chain has TRBV27 and TRBJ2-3, with a tentative D call TRBD2 (7 bases). As DNA, the CDR3 is TGTGCCAGCAGCCCCAGGGGAGGGAGCACAGATACGCAGTATTTT. It translates to CASSPRGGSTDTQYF.